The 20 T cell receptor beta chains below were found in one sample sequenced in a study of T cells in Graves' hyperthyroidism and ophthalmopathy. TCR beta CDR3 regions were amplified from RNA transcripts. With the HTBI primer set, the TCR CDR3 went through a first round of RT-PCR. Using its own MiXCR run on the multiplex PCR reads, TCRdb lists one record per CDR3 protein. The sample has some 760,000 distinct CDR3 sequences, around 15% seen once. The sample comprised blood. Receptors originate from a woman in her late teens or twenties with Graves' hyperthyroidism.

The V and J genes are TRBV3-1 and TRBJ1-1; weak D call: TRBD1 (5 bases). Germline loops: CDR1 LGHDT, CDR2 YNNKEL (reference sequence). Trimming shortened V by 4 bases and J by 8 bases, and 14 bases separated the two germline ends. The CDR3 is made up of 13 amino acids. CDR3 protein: CASSPTRDKEAFF. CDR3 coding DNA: TGTGCCAGCAGCCCAACCAGGGATAAAGAAGCTTTCTTT.

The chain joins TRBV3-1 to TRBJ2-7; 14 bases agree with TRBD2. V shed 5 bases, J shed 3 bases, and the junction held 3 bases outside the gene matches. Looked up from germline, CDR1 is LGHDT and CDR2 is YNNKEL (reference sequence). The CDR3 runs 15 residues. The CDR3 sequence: CASSWTSGRIYEQYF. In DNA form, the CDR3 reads TGTGCCAGCAGCTGGACTAGCGGGAGGATCTACGAGCAGTACTTC.

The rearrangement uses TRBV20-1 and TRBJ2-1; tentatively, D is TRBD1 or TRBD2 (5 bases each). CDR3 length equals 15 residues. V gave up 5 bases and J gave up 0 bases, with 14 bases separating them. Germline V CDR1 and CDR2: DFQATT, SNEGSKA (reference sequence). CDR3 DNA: TGCAGTGCTGGGACCCCTCGCGGCTCCTACAATGAGCAGTTCTTC. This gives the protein CSAGTPRGSYNEQFF.

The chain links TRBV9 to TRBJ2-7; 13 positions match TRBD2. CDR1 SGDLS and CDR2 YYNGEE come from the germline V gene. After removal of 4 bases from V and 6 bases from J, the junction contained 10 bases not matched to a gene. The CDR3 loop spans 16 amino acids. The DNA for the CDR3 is TGTGCCAGCAGCCTTGGGACTAGCGGGGCCACCTCCGAGCAGTACTTC. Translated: CASSLGTSGATSEQYF.

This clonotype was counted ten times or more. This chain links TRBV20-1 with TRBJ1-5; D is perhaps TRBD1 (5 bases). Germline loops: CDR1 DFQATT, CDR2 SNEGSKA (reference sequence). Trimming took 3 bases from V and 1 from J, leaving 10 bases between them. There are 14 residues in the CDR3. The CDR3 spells CSASVAGSNQPQHF. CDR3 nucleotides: TGCAGTGCTAGCGTTGCAGGGAGCAATCAGCCCCAGCATTTT.

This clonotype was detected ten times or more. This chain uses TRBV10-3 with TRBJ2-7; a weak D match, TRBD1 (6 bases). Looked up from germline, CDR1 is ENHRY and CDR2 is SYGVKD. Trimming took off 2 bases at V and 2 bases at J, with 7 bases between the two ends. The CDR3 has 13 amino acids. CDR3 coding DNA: TGTGCCATCAGTGAGGGGACACCCTACGAGCAGTACTTC. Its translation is CAISEGTPYEQYF.

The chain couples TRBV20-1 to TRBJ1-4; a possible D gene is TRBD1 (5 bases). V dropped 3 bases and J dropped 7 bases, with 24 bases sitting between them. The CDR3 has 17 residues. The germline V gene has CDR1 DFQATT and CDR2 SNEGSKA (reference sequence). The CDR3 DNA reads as TGCAGTGCTAGGACTGAAAAAACAGGCCTGGCAGGTGAAAAACTGTTTTTT. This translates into CSARTEKTGLAGEKLFF.

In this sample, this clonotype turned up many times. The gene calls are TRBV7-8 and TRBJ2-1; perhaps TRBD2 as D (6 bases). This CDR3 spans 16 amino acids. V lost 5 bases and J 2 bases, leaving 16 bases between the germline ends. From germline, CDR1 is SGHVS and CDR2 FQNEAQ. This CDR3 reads CASSTRLGSTYNEQFF. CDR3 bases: TGTGCCAGCAGCACAAGACTAGGTTCGACCTACAATGAGCAGTTCTTC.

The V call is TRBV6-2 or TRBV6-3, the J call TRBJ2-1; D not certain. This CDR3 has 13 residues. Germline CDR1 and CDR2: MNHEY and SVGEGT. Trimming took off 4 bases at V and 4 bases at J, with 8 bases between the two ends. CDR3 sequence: CASSSDLYNEQFF. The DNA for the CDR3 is TGTGCCAGCAGTTCCGACTTGTACAATGAGCAGTTCTTC.

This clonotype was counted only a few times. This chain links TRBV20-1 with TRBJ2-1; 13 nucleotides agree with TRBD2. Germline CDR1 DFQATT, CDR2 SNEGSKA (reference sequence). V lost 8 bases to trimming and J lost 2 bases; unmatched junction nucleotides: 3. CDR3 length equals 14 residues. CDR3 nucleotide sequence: TGCAGTTCGGGACTAGCGGGACCCTACAATGAGCAGTTCTTC. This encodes CSSGLAGPYNEQFF.

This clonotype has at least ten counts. In DNA form, the CDR3 reads TGTGCCAGCATGGCGGGAGGGTCCTACAATGAGCAGTTCTTC. Translation gives CASMAGGSYNEQFF. The chain couples TRBV2 to TRBJ2-1; 9 bases match TRBD2. This CDR3 spans 14 amino acids. V was pared by 7 bases and J by 1 base, with 2 bases of the junction left unmatched. CDR1 SNHLY and CDR2 FYNNEI come from the germline V gene. Using reference TRBV2 and TRBJ2-1 for the parts outside the CDR3, the full variable domain is EPEVTQTPSHQVTQMGQEVILRCVPISNHLYFYWYRQILGQKVEFLVSFYNNEISEKSEIFDDQFSVERPDGSNFTLKIRSTKLEDSAMYFCASMAGGSYNEQFFGPGTRLTVL.

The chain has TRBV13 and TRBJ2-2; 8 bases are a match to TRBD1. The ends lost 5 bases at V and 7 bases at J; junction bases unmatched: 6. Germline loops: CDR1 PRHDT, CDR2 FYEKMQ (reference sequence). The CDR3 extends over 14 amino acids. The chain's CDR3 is CASSVDRDGGELFF. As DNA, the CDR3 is TGTGCCAGCAGCGTGGACAGGGATGGCGGGGAGCTGTTTTTT.

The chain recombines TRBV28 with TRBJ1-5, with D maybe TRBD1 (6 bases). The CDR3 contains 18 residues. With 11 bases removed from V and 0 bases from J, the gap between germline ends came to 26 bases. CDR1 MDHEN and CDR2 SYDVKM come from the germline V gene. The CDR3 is CAGSPATGFLYSNQPQHF. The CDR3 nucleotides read TGTGCCGGATCACCCGCGACAGGATTCCTTTATAGCAATCAGCCCCAGCATTTT.

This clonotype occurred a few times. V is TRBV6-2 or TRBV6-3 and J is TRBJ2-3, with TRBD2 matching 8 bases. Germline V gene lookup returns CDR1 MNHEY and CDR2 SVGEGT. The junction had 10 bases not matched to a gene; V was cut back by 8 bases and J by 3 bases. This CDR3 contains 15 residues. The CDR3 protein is CASGSLSGTTDTQYF. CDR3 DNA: TGTGCCAGCGGTTCTCTTAGCGGGACAACAGATACGCAGTATTTT.

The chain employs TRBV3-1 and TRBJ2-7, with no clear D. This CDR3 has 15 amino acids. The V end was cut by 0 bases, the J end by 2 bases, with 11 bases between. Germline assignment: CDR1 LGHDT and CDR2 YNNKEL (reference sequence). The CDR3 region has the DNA TGTGCCAGCAGCCAAGATTGGGCTACCACCTACGAGCAGTACTTC. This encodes CASSQDWATTYEQYF.

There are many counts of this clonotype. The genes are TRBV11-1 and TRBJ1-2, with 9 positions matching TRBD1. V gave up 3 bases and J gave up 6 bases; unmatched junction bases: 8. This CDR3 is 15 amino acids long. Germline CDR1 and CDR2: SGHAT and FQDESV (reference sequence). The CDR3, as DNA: TGTGCCAGCAGCTTGACGACAGGGGGTACGGATGGCTACACCTTC. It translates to CASSLTTGGTDGYTF.

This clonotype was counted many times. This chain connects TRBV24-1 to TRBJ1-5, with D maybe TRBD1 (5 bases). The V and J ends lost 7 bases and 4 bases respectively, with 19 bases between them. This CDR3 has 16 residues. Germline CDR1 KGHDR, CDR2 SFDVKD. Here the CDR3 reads CATRFLAGYNNQPQHF. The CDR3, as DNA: TGTGCCACCAGGTTTCTGGCAGGGTATAATAATCAGCCCCAGCATTTT.

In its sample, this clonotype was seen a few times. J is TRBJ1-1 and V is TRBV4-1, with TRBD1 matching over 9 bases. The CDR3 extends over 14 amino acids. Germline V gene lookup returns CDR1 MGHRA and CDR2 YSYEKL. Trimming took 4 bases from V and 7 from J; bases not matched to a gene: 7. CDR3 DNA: TGCGCCAGCAGCCCGGGGACAGGGTCTGATGAAGCTTTCTTT. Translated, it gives CASSPGTGSDEAFF.

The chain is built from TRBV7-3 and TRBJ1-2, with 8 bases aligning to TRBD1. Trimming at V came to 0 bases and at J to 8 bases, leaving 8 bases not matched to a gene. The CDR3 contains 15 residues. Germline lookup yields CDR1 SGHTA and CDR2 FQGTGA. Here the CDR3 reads CASSLTPGQVNGYTF. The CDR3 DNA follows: TGTGCCAGCAGCTTAACCCCGGGACAGGTGAACGGCTACACCTTC.

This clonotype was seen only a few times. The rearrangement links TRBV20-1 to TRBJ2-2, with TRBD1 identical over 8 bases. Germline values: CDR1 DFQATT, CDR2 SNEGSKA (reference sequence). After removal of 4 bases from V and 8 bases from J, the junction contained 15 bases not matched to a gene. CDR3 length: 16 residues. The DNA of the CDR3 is TGCAGTGCTATATTGGGGACAGGAGGAGGCCTTGGGGAGCTGTTTTTT. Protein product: CSAILGTGGGLGELFF.